The 6 T cell receptor beta chains presented below share a single source sample, sequenced in a study of T cell clones after liver transplantation. TCRbeta sequences of proliferating CFSE-low MLR cells were labeled alloreactive. The method was immunoSEQ multiplex PCR; TCRdb's version includes in-frame clones alone and lacks a portion of them. The table has about 620 clones, roughly half seen once. Their antigen targets remain unknown. Sequenced sample: CD4+ T cells from cultured PBMCs. These receptors all stem from a human patient who received a liver transplant. A share of the T cells may be of graft donor origin.

This clone has just a few counts. The V and J genes are TRBV4-2 and TRBJ2-2; 8 bases are shared with TRBD1. The J segment lost 7 bases and the V segment lost 0 bases, leaving 7 bases of the junction unmatched. This CDR3 is built from 16 residues. The germline gives CDR1 LGHNA, CDR2 YNFKEQ. CDR3 loop: CASSQETRGLSGELFF. The CDR3 nucleotides are TGTGCCAGCAGCCAAGAAACCAGGGGGCTGAGCGGGGAGCTGTTTTTT.

This clone ranks as large. V gene TRBV5-1 combines with J gene TRBJ2-3, with 8 positions matching TRBD2. This CDR3 comprises 15 residues. J gave up 2 bases and V 3 bases, and 5 bases lay outside the gene matches. Germline V gives CDR1 SGHRS, CDR2 YFSETQ. CDR3 nucleotides: TGCGCCAGCAGCTACCTTAGCGGGGTCACAGATACGCAGTATTTT. Protein product: CASSYLSGVTDTQYF.

This clone has just a few counts. J is TRBJ1-2 and V is TRBV5-4; tentative D call: TRBD1 (5 bases). The CDR3 has 14 amino acids. Trimming took off 4 bases at V and 6 bases at J, with 16 bases between the two ends. Per the germline V gene, CDR1 is SGHNT and CDR2 is YYREEE (reference sequence). The CDR3 nucleotides read TGTGCCAGCAGCGGGCGTGAGGCAGGGAATGGCTACACCTTC. Translation: CASSGREAGNGYTF.

In this sample, this clone turned up a few times. The chain uses TRBV6-5 and TRBJ2-7; a possible D gene is TRBD1 (5 bases). The CDR3 is 13 amino acids. Per germline, CDR1 MNHEY and CDR2 SVGAGI. Trimming removed 5 bases at V and 5 bases at J, with 13 bases between. CDR3 region: CASSEAQGNEQYF. The CDR3 bases are TGTGCCAGCAGTGAAGCTCAGGGCAACGAGCAGTACTTC.

The V gene is TRBV20-1, the J gene TRBJ1-1, with D tentatively TRBD1 (5 bases). The CDR3 runs to 11 residues. The V gene's germline CDR1 is DFQATT and CDR2 SNEGSKA (reference sequence). Written as DNA, the CDR3 is TGCGGGGGACGGATGAACACTGAAGCTTTCTTT. As protein: CGGRMNTEAFF.

There are a few counts of this clone. The chain uses TRBV27 and TRBJ1-3; TRBD1 aligns across 8 bases. The CDR3 covers 15 residues. From germline, CDR1 is MNHEY and CDR2 SMNVEV (reference sequence). Unmatched junction bases numbered 6, after V lost 5 bases and J lost 3 bases. CDR3 region: CASSPQGALGNTIYF. In DNA, the CDR3 is TGTGCCAGCAGTCCCCAGGGGGCCCTTGGAAACACCATATATTTT.